This TCR beta chain derives from a study of T cell responses to AZD1222 COVID-19 vaccine. Study conclusions and caveats: Nearly half of spike-specific TCRs reportedly target unmutated variant regions. In all cases, repertoires were sampled only after the peak T cell response.

Trimming stripped 2 bases from V and 1 base from J, with 9 bases between. This CDR3 is 15 amino acids long. Germline V gene lookup returns CDR1 MDHEN and CDR2 SYDVKM. Comment on this clone: Its matching antigen is unknown.

TCRdb's copy holds only in-frame clones and misses some; the assay was immunoSEQ multiplex PCR. The data contain approximately 80,000 clones, 80% to 90% of them singletons. The chain employs TRBV28 and TRBJ2-1, with D possibly TRBD2 on 5 matching bases. Sequences were derived from peripheral blood, sampled 28 days after the second AZD1222 dose. This clonotype was sampled from an adult who received the AZD1222 COVID-19 vaccine. CDR3 protein: CASSLRRESYNEQFF. The CDR3, as DNA: TGTGCCAGCAGTTTACGCCGGGAATCCTACAATGAGCAGTTCTTC.